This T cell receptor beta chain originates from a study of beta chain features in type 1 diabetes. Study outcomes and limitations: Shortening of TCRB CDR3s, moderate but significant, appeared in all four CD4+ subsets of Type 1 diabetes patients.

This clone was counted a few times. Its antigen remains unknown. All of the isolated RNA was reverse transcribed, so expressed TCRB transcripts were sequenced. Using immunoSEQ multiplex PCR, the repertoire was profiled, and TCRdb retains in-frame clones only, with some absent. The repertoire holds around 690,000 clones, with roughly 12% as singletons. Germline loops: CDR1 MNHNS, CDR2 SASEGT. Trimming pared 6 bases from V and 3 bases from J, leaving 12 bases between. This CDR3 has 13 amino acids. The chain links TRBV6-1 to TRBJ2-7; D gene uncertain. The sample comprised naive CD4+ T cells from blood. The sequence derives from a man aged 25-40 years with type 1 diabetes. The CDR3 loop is CASRPPPDYEQYF. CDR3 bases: TGTGCCAGCAGGCCCCCCCCGGACTACGAGCAGTACTTC.